Below are 22 T cell receptor beta chains sequenced from a single sample in a study of blood T cell repertoires in COVID-19. Method: immunoSEQ multiplex PCR; TCRdb's copy keeps in-frame clones and lacks some. The profile shows fewer than 70,000 clones, approximately 92% of them singletons. The sequenced sample was peripheral blood. The origin of the receptors is a man in his fifties with active COVID-19.

This chain's CDR3 is CASTAGQGGYEQFF. The CDR3 nucleotides read TGTGCCAGTACTGCGGGCCAGGGGGGCTATGAGCAGTTCTTC. The chain recombines TRBV19 with TRBJ2-1; weak D call: TRBD1 (7 bases). This CDR3 contains 14 residues. Germline V gene lookup returns CDR1 LNHDA and CDR2 SQIVND (reference sequence). The germline V and J ends were trimmed by 7 bases and 8 bases, with 18 bases remaining between them.

The gene calls are TRBV6-6 and TRBJ2-3, with 9 bases that match TRBD1. CDR3 length: 16 amino acids. V lost 5 bases and J lost 3; bases outside the gene matches: 9. Germline CDR1 is MNHNY and CDR2 is SVGAGI (reference sequence). The CDR3: CASSLTGTGLTDTQYF. In DNA, the CDR3 is TGTGCCAGCAGTCTAACCGGGACAGGGCTTACAGATACGCAGTATTTT.

The CDR3 region has the DNA TGTGCCATCAGTGAGTGGGGGCCTAGCTCCTACGAGCAGTACTTC. Translating gives CAISEWGPSSYEQYF. The V and J genes are TRBV10-3 and TRBJ2-7; a weak D match, TRBD1 (6 bases). This CDR3 is built from 15 residues. The germline V gene encodes CDR1 ENHRY and CDR2 SYGVKD. The V and J ends lost 1 base and 0 bases respectively, with 10 bases between them.

V gene TRBV9 combines with J gene TRBJ2-3, with TRBD2 matching over 10 bases. Germline CDR1 is SGDLS and CDR2 is YYNGEE. J lost 9 bases, V lost 2 bases, and 9 bases had no gene match. CDR3 size: 15 residues. This CDR3 is CASSVSSGGLETQYF. The CDR3 DNA sequence: TGTGCCAGCAGCGTTTCTAGCGGGGGACTAGAGACGCAGTATTTT.

V usage is TRBV15 and J usage is TRBJ1-2; D not certain. V lost 6 bases and J 4 bases, leaving 9 bases between the germline ends. Germline V gives CDR1 LNHNV, CDR2 YYDKDF (reference sequence). This CDR3 has 12 amino acids. CDR3 DNA: TGTGCCACCAGTAACGGTTCCTATGGCTACACCTTC. This sequence encodes CATSNGSYGYTF.

This sequence joins TRBV3-1 (or the pseudogene TRBV3-2) and TRBJ1-5; unclear D gene. The CDR3 has 13 residues. The V end was cut by 1 base, the J end by 5 bases, with 6 bases between. Germline values: CDR1 LGHDT, CDR2 YNNKEL (reference sequence). CDR3 bases: TGTGCCAGCAGCCAAGGGAGGGATCAGCCCCAGCATTTT. The encoded protein is CASSQGRDQPQHF.

This sequence joins TRBV5-1 and TRBJ2-2; tentatively, D is TRBD2 (5 bases). Germline V lookup: CDR1 SGHRS, CDR2 YFSETQ. CDR3 length equals 15 residues. Trimming pared 4 bases from V and 3 bases from J, leaving 13 bases between. The CDR3 DNA reads TGCGCCAGCAGCGTGGACTCCGCTTACACCGGGGAGCTGTTTTTT. Translated, it gives CASSVDSAYTGELFF.

The rearrangement uses TRBV3-1 (or the pseudogene TRBV3-2) and TRBJ1-2; 11 positions match TRBD1. CDR3 length equals 17 residues. V trimming: 0 bases; J trimming: 7 bases; junction bases outside the gene matches: 10. From germline, CDR1 is LGHDT and CDR2 YNNKEL (reference sequence). The DNA for the CDR3 is TGTGCCAGCAGCCAAGACGCCTGGACAGGGGGCGCAATTGGCTACACCTTC. Translated, it gives CASSQDAWTGGAIGYTF.

This chain's CDR3 is CASSPGLRGGTDTQYF. In nucleotides, the CDR3 is TGTGCCAGCTCCCCGGGATTACGGGGTGGTACAGATACGCAGTATTTT. The chain employs TRBV7-3 and TRBJ2-3; D perhaps matches TRBD2 (5 bases). The CDR3 length is 16 residues. CDR1 and CDR2 from the germline V gene are SGHTA and FQGTGA. With 8 bases removed from V and 3 bases from J, the gap between germline ends came to 21 bases.

The CDR3 region has the DNA TGTGCCAGTACAGGGGGAGTTAGCACAGATACGCAGTATTTT. This encodes CASTGGVSTDTQYF. The genes are TRBV19 and TRBJ2-3, with 7 bases matching TRBD1. V gave up 7 bases and J gave up 0 bases; unmatched junction bases: 4. CDR1 and CDR2 from the germline V gene are LNHDA and SQIVND (reference sequence). The CDR3 extends over 14 amino acids.

This clone has a single count. This chain connects TRBV5-1 to TRBJ2-7; 9 nucleotides align to TRBD2. The length of the CDR3 is 15 residues. CDR1 and CDR2 (germline): SGHRS, YFSETQ. The V segment lost 2 bases and the J segment 4 bases; nucleotides outside the gene matches: 7. As DNA, the CDR3 is TGCGCCAGCAGCTTAAGCGGGGGGTCGCATTACGAGCAGTACTTC. It translates to CASSLSGGSHYEQYF. The entire variable domain, with the rest obtained from reference TRBV5-1 and TRBJ2-7, is as follows: KAGVTQTPRYLIKTRGQQVTLSCSPISGHRSVSWYQQTPGQGLQFLFEYFSETQRNKGNFPGRFSGRQFSNSRSEMNVSTLELGDSALYLCASSLSGGSHYEQYFGPGTRLTVT.

This sequence joins TRBV10-3 and TRBJ1-2; D is uncertain. The length of the CDR3 is 13 residues. The ends were cut back, 10 bases at V and 5 bases at J, with 17 bases in the middle. In germline, CDR1 is ENHRY, CDR2 SYGVKD. This CDR3 reads CATAAVLEYGYTF. The CDR3 bases are TGTGCCACCGCCGCGGTATTAGAGTATGGCTACACCTTC.

This clone came up once. The chain links TRBV5-4 to TRBJ2-3, with TRBD2 as a possible D gene (6 bases). Trimming cost V 4 bases and J 6 bases, with 12 bases left between them. The germline gives CDR1 SGHNT, CDR2 YYREEE (reference sequence). The length of the CDR3 is 13 residues. The CDR3 sequence is CASSPVGGDTQYF. In nucleotides, the CDR3 is TGTGCCAGCAGCCCGGTTGGGGGGGATACGCAGTATTTT.

The chain couples TRBV5-1 to TRBJ2-3, with TRBD2 as a possible D gene (5 bases). Between the trimmed V and J ends, which lost 0 bases and 4 bases, there was a span of 12 bases. Germline V gene data show CDR1 as SGHRS and CDR2 as YFSETQ. This CDR3 region has 15 residues. The CDR3 here is CASSLAGKESDTQYF. In nucleotides, the CDR3 is TGCGCCAGCAGCTTGGCGGGGAAAGAATCAGATACGCAGTATTTT.

This chain connects TRBV4-1 to TRBJ2-5; D is possibly TRBD2 (7 bases). The V end was cut by 3 bases, the J end by 4 bases, with 12 bases between. Germline values: CDR1 MGHRA, CDR2 YSYEKL. The CDR3 runs to 14 residues. CDR3 coding DNA: TGCGCCAGCAGCCATATAGGGGGGGCAGAGACCCAGTACTTC. Translated: CASSHIGGAETQYF.

This clone was counted between two and nine times. CDR3 protein: CASSVLHGNQPQHF. Written as DNA, the CDR3 is TGTGCCAGCAGCGTACTACACGGAAATCAGCCCCAGCATTTT. The V and J genes are TRBV2 and TRBJ1-5; D ambiguous. CDR1 is SNHLY, CDR2 FYNNEI, per germline. V was shortened by 6 bases and J by 4 bases, with 13 bases between the two germline ends. This CDR3 region has 14 residues.

V is TRBV6-1 and J is TRBJ2-7, with 7 bases matching TRBD1. CDR1 and CDR2 from the germline V gene are MNHNS and SASEGT. J gave up 3 bases and V 0 bases, and 14 bases lay outside the gene matches. This CDR3 spans 18 amino acids. The CDR3 nucleotides read TGTGCCAGCAGTGAAGCGCTTTTAGGGGGCCATCGTAACTACGAGCAGTACTTC. It yields the protein CASSEALLGGHRNYEQYF.

The genes are TRBV4-1 and TRBJ1-4; maybe TRBD1 (6 bases). This CDR3 region has 17 residues. CDR1 and CDR2 from the germline V gene are MGHRA and YSYEKL. V lost 4 bases and J 3 bases, leaving 18 bases between the germline ends. CDR3 nucleotides: TGCGCCAGCAGCCCATTTGATAGGGGGACGGCTAATGAAAAACTGTTTTTT. Its protein product is CASSPFDRGTANEKLFF.

The CDR3 loop reads CASKRGGLSEAFF. CDR3 DNA sequence: TGTGCCAGCAAACGCGGGGGACTCTCGGAAGCTTTCTTT. J is TRBJ1-1 and V is TRBV2; maybe TRBD1 (5 bases). Trimming left V 7 bases short and J 8 bases short, with 17 bases between. The CDR3 contains 13 residues. CDR1 and CDR2 from the germline V gene are SNHLY and FYNNEI. Full variable domain (remainder filled in from reference TRBV2 and TRBJ1-1): EPEVTQTPSHQVTQMGQEVILRCVPISNHLYFYWYRQILGQKVEFLVSFYNNEISEKSEIFDDQFSVERPDGSNFTLKIRSTKLEDSAMYFCASKRGGLSEAFFGQGTRLTVV.

This sequence joins TRBV6-6 and TRBJ2-2; the match to TRBD1 covers 7 bases. V gave up 3 bases and J gave up 2 bases; unmatched junction bases: 6. The germline CDR1 and CDR2 sequences are MNHNY and SVGAGI (reference sequence). The CDR3 runs to 16 residues. Here the CDR3 reads CASSYSGTANTGELFF. CDR3 DNA: TGTGCCAGCAGTTATTCGGGGACAGCAAACACCGGGGAGCTGTTTTTT.

This clone occurred once. The chain links TRBV5-1 to TRBJ2-5, with D hard to call. Germline V gene lookup returns CDR1 SGHRS and CDR2 YFSETQ. CDR3 length equals 14 residues. V dropped 0 bases and J dropped 2 bases, with 8 bases sitting between them. The CDR3 DNA is TGCGCCAGCAGCTTGGATAACAGTCAAGAGACCCAGTACTTC. Translation: CASSLDNSQETQYF.

This sequence joins TRBV10-2 and TRBJ2-2; 9 nucleotides align to TRBD1. The germline V gene encodes CDR1 WSHSY and CDR2 SAAADI. The CDR3 has 13 residues. Trimming removed 6 bases from V and 6 bases from J; junction bases left unmatched: 2. DNA for the CDR3: TGCGCCAGCAGGACAGGGGGGTCCGGGGAGCTGTTTTTT. This translates into CASRTGGSGELFF.